These 7 T cell receptor beta chains were all obtained from the same sample, sequenced in a study of Ad26.COV2.S vaccination and SARS-CoV-2 variants. The method was immunoSEQ multiplex PCR; TCRdb's version includes in-frame clones alone and lacks a portion of them. This table has around 450,000 clones, 75% to 95% appearing once. Treatment indicated: approximately 18 received Ad26.COV2.S at low or high dose, single or two shots; 5 received placebo; per-sample allocation not given. The study sampled participants on day 63 after the first vaccine or placebo injection. The sample consisted of peripheral blood, taken in a trial of Ad26.COV2.S vaccine versus placebo. These TCRs come from a person aged 18 to 65 who received the Ad26.COV2.S COVID-19 vaccine or a placebo.

The chain uses TRBV25-1 and TRBJ2-1; D might be TRBD1 or TRBD2, each matching 5 bases. With 7 bases removed from V and 5 bases from J, the gap between germline ends came to 12 bases. CDR3 length: 13 amino acids. Germline CDR1 is MGHDK and CDR2 is SYGVNS. The CDR3 loop is CASTGTYDNEQFF. In DNA, the CDR3 is TGTGCCAGCACCGGGACCTACGACAATGAGCAGTTCTTC.

This chain connects TRBV27 to TRBJ2-2; 10 nucleotides agree with TRBD1. CDR3 length: 16 residues. J lost 7 bases, V lost 8 bases, and 13 bases had no gene match. Germline V lookup: CDR1 MNHEY, CDR2 SMNVEV (reference sequence). The chain's CDR3 is CASQPGTGALGGELFF. In nucleotides, the CDR3 is TGTGCCAGCCAACCCGGGACAGGGGCCCTAGGCGGGGAGCTGTTTTTT.

A remark on this clone: Other DNA sequences in the sample encode the same CDR3. This chain uses TRBV20-1 with TRBJ1-1; no reliable D call. The CDR3 is 11 amino acids. Trimming removed 1 base at V and 2 bases at J, with 2 bases between. Germline CDR1 reads DFQATT; CDR2 reads SNEGSKA (reference sequence). The CDR3 is CSARVNTEAFF. CDR3 DNA: TGCAGTGCTAGAGTTAACACTGAAGCTTTCTTT.

The J gene is TRBJ1-2, the V gene TRBV6-5, with 10 positions matching TRBD1. Germline V lookup: CDR1 MNHEY, CDR2 SVGAGI. This CDR3 contains 13 residues. After removal of 4 bases from V and 7 bases from J, the junction contained 3 bases not matched to a gene. The CDR3 DNA reads as TGTGCCAGCAGTTTCGGACAGGGGGGTGGCTACACCTTC. This encodes CASSFGQGGGYTF.

This rearrangement joins TRBV9 to TRBJ2-2; D unclear. Germline V gives CDR1 SGDLS, CDR2 YYNGEE. The CDR3 has 14 residues. V lost 4 bases, J lost 4 bases, and 11 bases lay in between. The CDR3 sequence is CASSFLTATGELFF. CDR3 bases: TGTGCCAGCAGCTTCCTGACTGCCACCGGGGAGCTGTTTTTT.

The V and J genes are TRBV28 and TRBJ1-2; D gene ambiguous. Germline assignment: CDR1 MDHEN and CDR2 SYDVKM. CDR3 length: 11 residues. V dropped 4 bases and J dropped 5 bases, with 5 bases sitting between them. CDR3 region: CASSSSYGYTF. The CDR3 nucleotides read TGTGCCAGCAGTTCCAGTTATGGCTACACCTTC.

The chain has TRBV18 and TRBJ2-2, with 7 bases lining up with TRBD1. The ends lost 5 bases at V and 2 bases at J; junction bases unmatched: 2. The CDR3 runs 14 residues. The V gene's germline CDR1 is KGHSH and CDR2 LQKENI. DNA for the CDR3: TGTGCCAGCTCAACAGGGGCTAACACCGGGGAGCTGTTTTTT. Its translation: CASSTGANTGELFF. Looking up the rest from reference TRBV18 and TRBJ2-2 gives the full variable domain: NAGVMQNPRHLVRRRGQEARLRCSPMKGHSHVYWYRQLPEEGLKFMVYLQKENIIDESGMPKERFSAEFPKEGPSILRIQQVVRGDSAAYFCASSTGANTGELFFGEGSRLTVL.